The present T cell receptor (beta chain) was sequenced within a study of neurological immune-mediated disorders (dated by TCRdb to about 2019). Regarding the complete study: Of the approximately 34 multiple sclerosis patients, about 30 had relapsing-remitting MS and 3 had secondary progressive MS. Using UMI-based sequencing, the study compared peripheral blood TCR-beta repertoires from patients with HTLV-I-associated myelopathy (HAM/TSP), patients with multiple sclerosis, and healthy controls. Alongside PBMC samples, the set of around 99 TCR-beta libraries contained longitudinal samples, technical triplicates, and paired CD4+ and CD8+ T-cell subsets that had been sorted. Of the 65 to 70 subjects in the cohort, around 14 were HAM/TSP patients, some 34 were multiple sclerosis patients, and some 20 were healthy controls.

Study-wide conclusions, independent of this receptor: TCR clonal expansion was greatest in HAM/TSP patients and smallest in MS patients, who ranked below even healthy controls. In a phylogenetic analysis, the repertoires of 18 out of 34 MS patients fell into a single cluster of related CDR3 sequences, pointing to a possible signature at the repertoire level. The MS cluster was not associated with any clinical or MRI features, and the authors stated that larger cohorts are needed. Across subjects, expanded clones never shared an identical CDR3 amino acid sequence, which suggests that the TCR-beta repertoires in every group were private.

cDNA was synthesized by template-switch 5'RACE using a primer with a 10-nucleotide random unique molecular identifier that tagged each TCR transcript. Over 180 million TCR-beta sequences, covering 15-18 subjects, were produced in each sequencing run. Total RNA was extracted with the RNeasy kit. The KAPA Real-time Library Amplification kit was used to amplify TCR-beta VDJ regions with primers for the TCR constant region and the 5'RACE anchor. Sample indexes and Illumina adaptors were added in a first PCR, and a second PCR then increased library yield. After Ampure bead purification, the roughly 650 bp TCR product was size-selected on a 2% E-gel SizeSelection system. Before pooling, library quality was checked on a Bioanalyzer, concentration was measured with Qubit, and libraries were quantified with the Kapa Library Quantification kit. Paired-end 2 x 150 bp sequencing of the libraries was performed on an Illumina HiSeq 2500. To increase sequence diversity, about 23-32% phiX was spiked into each library pool. The authors' pipeline ran thus. The UMI-based MiGEC pipeline processed quality-filtered reads and removed over 80% of raw TCR sequences during error correction. VDJ genes were aligned to IMGT germline references, and clonotypes were defined by unique CDR3 amino acid sequence plus V-J genes. Clonal expansion, Shannon diversity and CDR3 relatedness (CalcPairwiseDistances, ClusterSamples) were evaluated with VDJtools, and phylogenetic trees were built with CLCbio workbench. Using coefficient-of-variation modelling across technical triplicates, the study counted a clone as expanded if it had at least 8 unique UMIs. TCRdb trimmed the raw reads at Q25, called clones with MiXCR and kept productive beta chains. Every distinct CDR3 protein forms one entry, paired with its most common genes and DNA. The V and J calls here are based on TCRdb, not the publication. The sample contains roughly 88,000 distinct CDR3 sequences, roughly 3.2% of them found a single time. Approximately 2.9% of the sample lies in the top ten.

This clonotype came up many times. Its specific antigen is unknown. No base-level quality is on record; no much larger clone is a single base apart. CDR1 and CDR2 are drawn from the germline V gene: SGHVS, FNYEAQ. V loses 1 base, J loses 5 bases, and the germline ends lie 11 bases apart. Taken from cysteine to phenylalanine, the CDR3 has 15 residues. The read is trimmed to its CDR3 DNA, 45 bases read in frame from base 1. For unsorted PBMC libraries, 2 million PBMCs were used after storage in RNAlater at -80 degrees C until RNA extraction. The multiple sclerosis patients were enrolled in a US clinical protocol that used magnetic resonance imaging to evaluate disease progression. Peripheral blood was subjected to Ficoll-Hypaque density gradient centrifugation to isolate PBMCs, which were then cryopreserved in liquid nitrogen.

Sequenced material: PBMCs. The origin of this receptor is a woman between 45 and 65 years old with multiple sclerosis. This chain joins TRBV7-6 to TRBJ2-2, with no reliable assignment of the D segment. In nucleotide form, the sequence is TGTGCCAGCAGCTTAGACCCGGTGGGGACCGGGGAGCTGTTTTTT. The resulting protein is CASSLDPVGTGELFF.